The entry that follows covers one TCR beta chain sequence. Clones were sequenced by immunoSEQ multiplex PCR, and TCRdb holds only the in-frame ones, with some missing. Counted here are around 300,000 clones, 75% to 90% occurring once; the ten biggest clones make up roughly 2.3%. This sample is part of a study of blood T cell repertoires in COVID-19. The overall study: Some COVID-19 samples were acute and others convalescent; all came from the United States, Italy and Spain. PBMCs, B-cell-depleted T cells, or T cells provided the cDNA or gDNA that made up the material.

Cohort 3 donors were reported recovered after two negative PCRs, clearance, or symptom resolution. Trimming stripped 0 bases from V and 5 bases from J, with 14 bases between. There are 16 residues in the CDR3. From germline, CDR1 is MGHRA and CDR2 YSYEKL. The TCR was taken from a young woman who had recovered from COVID-19. The specimen sequenced was PBMCs or T cells enriched from blood (not recorded which). The V gene is TRBV4-1, the J gene TRBJ1-5, with D perhaps TRBD1 (6 bases). The CDR3, as DNA: TGCGCCAGCAGCCAAGAAATCGCGGGGGCGTATCAGCCCCAGCATTTT. Protein product: CASSQEIAGAYQPQHF.